This T cell receptor (beta chain) was sequenced for a study of long-term antiretroviral therapy in people with HIV. Overall study results and limits: The clones with expansion before ART were dominant in the repertoire at all time points. Spans of CDR3 length were tighter for HIV repertoires than for controls. Despite increasing after ART, diversity remained lower than that of transplant donor controls.

Of note for this clone: The antigen is not known.

The assay, immunoSEQ v3.0, was run at survey level. This table comes from immunoSEQ multiplex PCR, and its TCRdb copy is limited to in-frame clones, with some not included. The sample has about 6,700 clones, roughly 74% seen once. The specimen was unsorted PBMCs, collected 0.1 years before starting antiretroviral therapy. The receptor's source is a man aged 18-30 years with HIV.

As DNA, the CDR3 is TGTGCCAGCAGTTTCACGGGAGGCGGAAACACCATATATTTT. It encodes CASSFTGGGNTIYF. The chain recombines TRBV27 with TRBJ1-3, with D uncertain. V lost 3 bases to trimming and J lost 4 bases, with 10 bases between them. Germline V gene sequence: CDR1 MNHEY, CDR2 SMNVEV (reference sequence). The CDR3 is 14 residues long.